The 5 T cell receptor beta chains presented below share a single source sample, sequenced in a study of cytomegalovirus exposure and HLA in healthy donors. The study ran its PCR with 60 Vbeta and 13 Jbeta primers. The table came from immunoSEQ multiplex PCR; TCRdb's copy has only in-frame clones and leaves some out. The sample carries about 190,000 clones, 65% to 85% recorded once. Sequences were obtained from PBMCs. The receptors come from a middle-aged man in good health and CMV-seronegative.

The chain employs TRBV27 and TRBJ2-5; D is uncertain. The V gene's germline CDR1 is MNHEY and CDR2 SMNVEV (reference sequence). Trimming stripped 3 bases from V and 12 bases from J, with 14 bases between. CDR3 length: 12 amino acids. Here the CDR3 reads CASSFLGSLEYF. CDR3 DNA sequence: TGTGCCAGCAGTTTCCTCGGGTCTTTGGAGTACTTC.

The V call is TRBV30, the J call TRBJ2-4; maybe TRBD1 (6 bases). This CDR3 has 12 amino acids. Germline assignment: CDR1 GTSNPN and CDR2 SVGIG (reference sequence). The CDR3 coding sequence is TGTTCTTACAGGGAAGCCAAAAACATTCAGTACTTC. It is translated as CSYREAKNIQYF.

This sequence joins TRBV19 and TRBJ2-3; 8 bases align to TRBD1. V lost 6 bases, J lost 4 bases, and 6 bases stayed unmatched. The CDR3 spans 14 residues. Germline lookup yields CDR1 LNHDA and CDR2 SQIVND (reference sequence). CDR3 nucleotide sequence: TGTGCCAGTAGGGACAGGGCCGGACCAGATACGCAGTATTTT. This gives the protein CASRDRAGPDTQYF.

This clone turned up a few times. The chain joins TRBV7-2 to TRBJ1-2; no firm D call. This CDR3 contains 11 residues. V lost 2 bases to trimming and J lost 9 bases, with 7 bases between them. Germline CDR1 reads SGHTA; CDR2 reads FQGNSA. CDR3 sequence (DNA): TGTGCCAGCAGCTTAAGCTACCGCTACACCTTC. It encodes CASSLSYRYTF.

This chain uses TRBV29-1 with TRBJ2-3, with D possibly being TRBD1 (5 bases). The germline V gene has CDR1 SQVTM and CDR2 ANQGSEA. The ends were cut back, 7 bases at V and 3 bases at J, with 17 bases in the middle. This CDR3 is built from 14 residues. The CDR3 bases are TGCAGCGCCCGACAGTTAAGCTTGACAGATACGCAGTATTTT. Encoded protein: CSARQLSLTDTQYF.